This paragraph covers one T cell receptor (beta chain) sequence. Antigen unknown. The data derive from a study of cytomegalovirus exposure and HLA in healthy donors. Whole-study context: An analysis done earlier identified around 100 million unique TCR beta sequences from about 179 million T cells. Findings and limits, study-wide: One later analysis reportedly identified an Asian-associated ancestry cluster that showed fewer N-insertions than the roughly 600-donor mean. The study recorded 164 TCR beta chains that were cytomegalovirus-associated.

In the PCR, 60 Vbeta and 13 Jbeta primers were used. The data were produced by immunoSEQ multiplex PCR, yet TCRdb's version contains in-frame clones alone and is incomplete. Of about 200,000 clones listed, around 83% are singletons. Nominally healthy donors provided the samples, though records likely missed some immune exposures. This CDR3 is 19 amino acids long. V lost 4 bases to trimming and J lost 0 bases, with 22 bases between them. The germline V gene has CDR1 LNHDA and CDR2 SQIVND (reference sequence). The V gene is TRBV19, the J gene TRBJ1-5; D is perhaps TRBD1 (5 bases). This clonotype originated in a woman aged 40 to 50 in good health and CMV-seronegative. Sequenced input: PBMCs. In DNA form, the CDR3 reads TGTGCCAGTAGTACCCTCCCCGAACCAAGGGGTCCTAGCAATCAGCCCCAGCATTTT. Translation: CASSTLPEPRGPSNQPQHF.